The 31 T cell receptor beta chains in this list originate from one sample, sequenced in a study of CD8+ T cells in alopecia areata (dated by TCRdb to the late 2010s). The library was generated by the immunoSEQ multiplex PCR assay. RNA was extracted from all samples and reverse transcribed into cDNA, which served as template for TCR sequencing. TCRdb's version of the immuneACCESS table is confined to in-frame rearrangements and falls short of the full clone set. An unresolved V gene accounts for under half of the shortfall where checked; the remainder is of unknown origin. Counted in this sample were 90,000 to 150,000 clones; 53% of them appeared once. The ten largest make up roughly 0.5% of the sample. In light of the paper, this sample's time point label describes: around 4 weeks on oral tofacitinib. The sample's treatment or condition label, in plain terms: oral pan-JAK inhibitor, 5-10 mg twice daily.

The specimen comprised CD4+ T cells sorted from blood, sampled at week 4, from a patient treated with tofacitinib. The receptors here all came from a human donor with alopecia areata.

The table lists this clone with many counts. The CDR3 loop is CASSLDRGLSSYEQYF. CDR3 nucleotide sequence: TGTGCCAGCAGTCTTGACAGGGGCCTCTCCTCCTACGAGCAGTACTTC. V usage is TRBV2 and J usage is TRBJ2-7; TRBD1 aligns across 8 bases. V shed 5 bases and J 0 bases; nucleotides not matched to a gene: 9. This CDR3 is built from 16 residues. The germline gives CDR1 SNHLY, CDR2 FYNNEI.

The chain joins TRBV29-1 to TRBJ1-2; tentative D call: TRBD1 (5 bases). Per germline, CDR1 SQVTM and CDR2 ANQGSEA. The CDR3 spans 14 residues. V shed 6 bases and J shed 3 bases, with 17 bases lying between them. Here the CDR3 reads CSVSSGGYDYGYTF. CDR3 bases: TGCAGCGTCTCGTCGGGGGGATACGACTATGGCTACACCTTC.

The rearrangement joins TRBV28 to TRBJ2-6; tentatively, D is TRBD1 (6 bases). CDR1 MDHEN and CDR2 SYDVKM come from the germline V gene. The CDR3 spans 15 residues. Trimming stripped 5 bases from V and 3 bases from J, with 11 bases between. The CDR3 nucleotides read TGTGCCAGCAGTCCTCCAGGGGTTGGGGCCAACGTCCTGACTTTC. Amino acids: CASSPPGVGANVLTF.

The chain recombines TRBV20-1 with TRBJ1-1; possible D gene TRBD1, 6 bases. From germline, CDR1 is DFQATT and CDR2 SNEGSKA (reference sequence). With 1 base removed from V and 11 bases from J, the gap between germline ends came to 11 bases. This CDR3 is built from 11 residues. This CDR3 is CSARGSGVAFF. The CDR3 DNA is TGCAGTGCTAGAGGCTCAGGGGTCGCTTTCTTT.

J is TRBJ1-3 and V is TRBV29-1; D is undetermined. The CDR3 is 11 residues long. V gave up 6 bases and J gave up 3 bases, with 6 bases separating them. Germline V gene sequence: CDR1 SQVTM, CDR2 ANQGSEA. DNA of the CDR3: TGCAGCGTAGGGTTTGGAAACACCATATATTTT. Amino acid sequence: CSVGFGNTIYF. Filled out from reference TRBV29-1 and TRBJ1-3, the complete variable domain reads SAVISQKPSRDICQRGTSLTIQCQVDSQVTMMFWYRQQPGQSLTLIATANQGSEATYESGFVIDKFPISRPNLTFSTLTVSNMSPEDSSIYLCSVGFGNTIYFGEGSWLTVV.

This chain links TRBV4-2 with TRBJ2-7; 11 bases agree with TRBD2. J was trimmed by 5 bases and V by 1 base; bases with no gene match: 4. Germline V gene sequence: CDR1 LGHNA, CDR2 YNFKEQ. The CDR3 is 15 residues long. The CDR3 DNA reads TGTGCCAGCAGCCAAGGTAGCGGGGGGGCGAACGAGCAGTACTTC. The encoded protein is CASSQGSGGANEQYF.

This chain connects TRBV29-1 to TRBJ1-6; D gene unclear. This CDR3 has 13 residues. Germline V gives CDR1 SQVTM, CDR2 ANQGSEA. The V end lost 4 bases, the J end lost 6 bases, and 10 bases lay between the germline ends. In DNA form, the CDR3 reads TGCAGCGTTGGTTGGGCCGGTAATTCACCCCTCCACTTT. It codes for CSVGWAGNSPLHF.

In this sample, this clone turned up a few times. The rearrangement uses TRBV7-9 and TRBJ1-5; D not resolved. This CDR3 spans 17 amino acids. The V end lost 5 bases, the J end lost 3 bases, and 20 bases lay between the germline ends. Looked up from germline, CDR1 is SEHNR and CDR2 is FQNEAQ (reference sequence). The CDR3, as DNA: TGTGCCAGCAGCCCCGGTAGGTGGTCGGAGATCAATCAGCCCCAGCATTTT. Encoded protein: CASSPGRWSEINQPQHF. Based on the CDR3 plus reference TRBV7-9 and TRBJ1-5, the full variable domain is DTGVSQNPRHKITKRGQNVTFRCDPISEHNRLYWYRQTLGQGPEFLTYFQNEAQLEKSRLLSDRFSAERPKGSFSTLEIQRTEQGDSAMYLCASSPGRWSEINQPQHFGDGTRLSIL.

The chain carries TRBV4-2 and TRBJ1-1; no definite D call. V was trimmed by 1 base and J by 6 bases, leaving 9 bases between them. Per germline, CDR1 LGHNA and CDR2 YNFKEQ. CDR3 length: 13 residues. In nucleotides, the CDR3 is TGTGCCAGCAGCCAAGGCAGGATAGCTGAAGCTTTCTTT. Protein product: CASSQGRIAEAFF.

This clone has a handful of counts. V usage is TRBV5-6 and J usage is TRBJ2-1, with 8 bases identical to TRBD1. V gave up 6 bases and J gave up 6 bases; unmatched junction bases: 17. The CDR3 contains 17 residues. The germline gives CDR1 SGHDT, CDR2 YYEEEE. CDR3 DNA sequence: TGTGCCAGCAAAGGGCAGGGGGCGAATCGTCGTAGCAATGAGCAGTTCTTC. This translates into CASKGQGANRRSNEQFF.

CDR3 coding DNA: TGTGCCAGCAGCCGAGCGAGGAATGTGGGGCAAGAGACCCAGTACTTC. This gives the protein CASSRARNVGQETQYF. The chain carries TRBV7-9 and TRBJ2-5, with D hard to call. This CDR3 region has 16 residues. V was cut by 5 bases and J by 2 bases, with 18 bases left in between. Per germline, CDR1 SEHNR and CDR2 FQNEAQ (reference sequence).

The rearrangement uses TRBV7-8 and TRBJ1-4; TRBD1 agrees at 8 bases. V was pared by 6 bases and J by 8 bases, with 8 bases of the junction left unmatched. The CDR3 runs 14 residues. The germline CDR1 and CDR2 sequences are SGHVS and FQNEAQ. The CDR3 sequence: CASREDRASEKLFF. CDR3 coding DNA: TGTGCCAGCAGGGAGGACAGGGCGAGCGAAAAACTGTTTTTT.

This clone was seen a handful of times. The chain links TRBV10-2 to TRBJ2-3, with D perhaps being TRBD1 or TRBD2 (5 bases each). The germline gives CDR1 WSHSY, CDR2 SAAADI. The V end lost 7 bases, the J end lost 2 bases, and 13 bases lay between the germline ends. The CDR3 sequence is 14 residues long. The CDR3 region has the DNA TGCGCCAGCAACCTGGGACCGCTCACAGATACGCAGTATTTT. Translating gives CASNLGPLTDTQYF.

The V gene is TRBV10-3, the J gene TRBJ1-5; weak D call: TRBD1 (6 bases). CDR1 ENHRY and CDR2 SYGVKD come from the germline V gene. The CDR3 contains 14 residues. Trimming left V 7 bases short and J 4 bases short, with 14 bases between. The CDR3 spells CAIIDLRGNQPQHF. CDR3 DNA: TGTGCCATCATAGATCTCAGGGGAAATCAGCCCCAGCATTTT.

The sample holds a few counts of this clone. V is TRBV18 and J is TRBJ2-1; D possibly corresponds to TRBD1 (8 bases). The germline V and J ends were trimmed by 3 bases and 9 bases, with 12 bases remaining between them. This CDR3 contains 13 residues. Germline V gene data show CDR1 as KGHSH and CDR2 as LQKENI. CDR3 loop: CASSPDREGEQFF. As DNA, the CDR3 is TGTGCCAGCTCACCGGACAGGGAGGGTGAGCAGTTCTTC.

This clone is labeled as medium-sized. The J gene is TRBJ2-1, the V gene TRBV7-9; 7 bases are shared with TRBD2. The CDR3 has 17 residues. Germline loops: CDR1 SEHNR, CDR2 FQNEAQ (reference sequence). Trimming took 1 base from V and 7 from J; bases not matched to a gene: 13. CDR3 amino acids: CASSLGAGTAAGNEQFF. DNA for the CDR3: TGTGCCAGCAGCTTAGGAGCGGGGACGGCGGCGGGTAATGAGCAGTTCTTC.

The rearrangement joins TRBV7-8 to TRBJ2-3; a possible D gene is TRBD1 (6 bases). Deletions cut 3 bases from V and 2 bases from J, with 15 bases between. The CDR3 spans 16 residues. CDR1 SGHVS and CDR2 FQNEAQ come from the germline V gene. The CDR3 spells CASSFVAGVATDTQYF. The CDR3 DNA is TGTGCCAGCAGCTTTGTGGCAGGGGTGGCCACAGATACGCAGTATTTT.

The chain couples TRBV5-1 to TRBJ2-5, with D possibly TRBD1 on 6 matching bases. The CDR3 has 13 residues. The germline CDR1 and CDR2 sequences are SGHRS and YFSETQ. Trimming removed 4 bases at V and 4 bases at J, with 11 bases between. The CDR3 loop is CASSPGHGETQYF. CDR3 sequence (DNA): TGCGCCAGCAGCCCGGGACACGGAGAGACCCAGTACTTC.

V gene TRBV5-6 combines with J gene TRBJ2-5; no definite D call. CDR3 length: 13 amino acids. Germline values: CDR1 SGHDT, CDR2 YYEEEE. With 1 base removed from V and 0 bases from J, the gap between germline ends came to 4 bases. CDR3 sequence reads: CASSLFHQETQYF. DNA of the CDR3: TGTGCCAGCAGCTTGTTCCACCAAGAGACCCAGTACTTC.

The V call is TRBV9, the J call TRBJ2-7; no clear D gene. Germline CDR1 reads SGDLS; CDR2 reads YYNGEE. CDR3 length: 13 residues. Trimming removed 0 bases at V and 9 bases at J, with 13 bases between. The CDR3 coding sequence is TGTGCCAGCAGCGTAGACCCCGGAGAGGCGCAGTACTTC. This translates into CASSVDPGEAQYF.

The chain employs TRBV6-1 and TRBJ2-3; weak D call: TRBD2 (6 bases). CDR3 length: 15 residues. Germline V gene lookup returns CDR1 MNHNS and CDR2 SASEGT. V was pared by 6 bases and J by 5 bases, with 18 bases between. CDR3 amino acids: CASRTTPGVQDTQYF. The DNA for the CDR3 is TGTGCCAGCAGGACTACCCCGGGAGTACAAGATACGCAGTATTTT.

The chain is built from TRBV30 and TRBJ2-2, with 7 positions matching TRBD2. The CDR3 spans 14 residues. V gave up 0 bases and J gave up 6 bases; unmatched junction bases: 4. Per the germline V gene, CDR1 is GTSNPN and CDR2 is SVGIG (reference sequence). CDR3 nucleotide sequence: TGTGCCTGGAGTGTCGGACTAGGGGCCGGGGAGCTGTTTTTT. Its protein product is CAWSVGLGAGELFF.

The chain couples TRBV7-9 to TRBJ2-3; 7 nucleotides line up with TRBD2. Trimming at V came to 6 bases and at J to 5 bases, leaving 14 bases not matched to a gene. This CDR3 is 16 amino acids long. Germline assignment: CDR1 SEHNR and CDR2 FQNEAQ (reference sequence). As DNA, the CDR3 is TGTGCCAGCAGACTACGGGCGGGAGCGGTTCAAGATACGCAGTATTTT. This gives the protein CASRLRAGAVQDTQYF.

This clone turned up a few times. The chain joins TRBV18 to TRBJ1-1, with D possibly being TRBD1 (6 bases). The CDR3 spans 16 residues. Trimming took off 0 bases at V and 4 bases at J, with 15 bases between the two ends. In germline, CDR1 is KGHSH, CDR2 LQKENI. The CDR3 loop is CASSPPVGGLSTEAFF. CDR3 coding DNA: TGTGCCAGCTCACCACCGGTGGGGGGCTTGAGCACTGAAGCTTTCTTT. Using reference TRBV18 and TRBJ1-1 for the parts outside the CDR3, the full variable domain is NAGVMQNPRHLVRRRGQEARLRCSPMKGHSHVYWYRQLPEEGLKFMVYLQKENIIDESGMPKERFSAEFPKEGPSILRIQQVVRGDSAAYFCASSPPVGGLSTEAFFGQGTRLTVV.

This chain joins TRBV6-1 and TRBJ2-7; no reliable D call. CDR3 length equals 13 residues. The germline V and J ends were trimmed by 5 bases and 0 bases, with 8 bases remaining between them. Germline values: CDR1 MNHNS, CDR2 SASEGT. The CDR3 loop is CASSSQLSYEQYF. CDR3 sequence (DNA): TGTGCCAGCAGTTCACAGCTCTCCTACGAGCAGTACTTC.

The chain recombines TRBV29-1 with TRBJ1-5; 7 bases map to TRBD1. The length of the CDR3 is 13 residues. CDR1 is SQVTM, CDR2 ANQGSEA, per germline. V lost 6 bases, J lost 0 bases, and 2 bases stayed unmatched. CDR3 amino acids: CSVGQLSNQPQHF. CDR3 DNA sequence: TGCAGCGTGGGACAGCTTAGCAATCAGCCCCAGCATTTT.

This sequence joins TRBV30 and TRBJ2-6; D is unresolved. Germline V lookup: CDR1 GTSNPN, CDR2 SVGIG (reference sequence). Deletions cut 4 bases from V and 0 bases from J, with 4 bases between. The CDR3 totals 13 residues. CDR3 sequence (DNA): TGTGCCTGGACAGTCTCTGGGGCCAACGTCCTGACTTTC. Translated: CAWTVSGANVLTF.

This clone appeared a single time. The rearrangement joins TRBV29-1 to TRBJ1-1; 7 bases align to TRBD1. In germline, CDR1 is SQVTM, CDR2 ANQGSEA. V lost 8 bases to trimming and J lost 1 base; unmatched junction nucleotides: 16. The CDR3 has 16 residues. The CDR3: CSLIKTNRGKNTEAFF. CDR3 DNA sequence: TGCAGCCTTATAAAGACAAACAGGGGAAAGAACACTGAAGCTTTCTTT.

The genes are TRBV12-5 and TRBJ2-5, with D possibly being TRBD1 (6 bases). CDR3 length equals 13 residues. The germline gives CDR1 LGHNT, CDR2 FRNRAP. V was trimmed by 5 bases and J by 3 bases, leaving 10 bases between them. The CDR3, as DNA: TGTGCTAGTGGTCAGGGGCGTAAAGAGACCCAGTACTTC. Translating it yields CASGQGRKETQYF.

The chain couples TRBV29-1 to TRBJ2-7, with 12 positions matching TRBD1. With V trimmed by 6 bases and J by 4 bases, 4 bases remained unmatched. The germline V gene encodes CDR1 SQVTM and CDR2 ANQGSEA. CDR3 length: 13 residues. The CDR3 is CSVGQGAGYEQYF. The DNA of the CDR3 is TGCAGCGTGGGACAGGGGGCCGGGTACGAGCAGTACTTC.

This CDR3 is CAISDSAGEDYGYTF. CDR3 nucleotide sequence: TGTGCCATCAGTGATTCGGCAGGGGAGGACTATGGCTACACCTTC. V is TRBV10-3 and J is TRBJ1-2; D possibly corresponds to TRBD1 (6 bases). Trimming pared 3 bases from V and 3 bases from J, leaving 14 bases between. The CDR3 covers 15 residues. From germline, CDR1 is ENHRY and CDR2 SYGVKD.